The next 12 T cell receptor beta chains were all read from a single sample in a study of CD8+CD57+ T cells in acquired aplastic anemia. The use of genomic DNA as template underpinned the TCR beta VDJ and CDR3 profiling. MiXCR was run by TCRdb on the reads, yielding one entry per CDR3 protein. The repertoire consists of more than 45,000 distinct CDR3 sequences, with roughly 60% occurring once and the leading ten covering around 17%. CD8+CD57+ cell expansion had been shown by flow cytometry in patients chosen for sequencing. Sequenced input: sorted CD4+, CD8+, or CD8+CD57+ T cells (not recorded which) from PBMCs. All receptors derive from a human donor with aplastic anemia.

Concerning this clonotype itself: Given a much more abundant clone one base away, this may be a read error. The chain recombines TRBV12-3 or TRBV12-4 with TRBJ1-5; 7 bases map to TRBD1. This CDR3 contains 17 residues. CDR3 in DNA: TGTGCCAGCAGTTTAGCTACGGGGGACAGCGCAAATCGGCCCCAGCATTTT. Amino acids: CASSLATGDSANRPQHF.

This clonotype was seen ten or more times. This chain links TRBV11-2 with TRBJ2-7, with 15 bases fitting TRBD2. CDR1 and CDR2 (germline): SGHAT, FQNNGV. Trimming at V came to 5 bases and at J to 1 base, leaving 6 bases not matched to a gene. The CDR3 has 17 residues. DNA for the CDR3: TGTGCCAGCAGCCAAGGACTAGCGGGGGGGCCATCCTACGAGCAGTACTTC. Its translation is CASSQGLAGGPSYEQYF.

V gene TRBV25-1 combines with J gene TRBJ1-6; a weak D match, TRBD1 (6 bases). Germline loops: CDR1 MGHDK, CDR2 SYGVNS. This CDR3 comprises 15 residues. Trimming cost V 4 bases and J 8 bases, with 15 bases left between them. Written as DNA, the CDR3 is TGTGCCAGCAGTGGCAGAGGGGGGATGCATTCACCCCTCCACTTT. Encoded protein: CASSGRGGMHSPLHF.

This clonotype was recorded a few times. The chain couples TRBV13 to TRBJ2-1; 13 nucleotides align to TRBD2. V dropped 0 bases and J dropped 2; count of bases not matched to a gene: 1. CDR3 length: 17 residues. Germline V lookup: CDR1 PRHDT, CDR2 FYEKMQ (reference sequence). This CDR3 reads CASSLGTSGGPYNEQFF. The CDR3 region has the DNA TGTGCCAGCAGCTTAGGGACTAGCGGGGGGCCCTACAATGAGCAGTTCTTC.

This clonotype was seen at least ten times. The chain couples TRBV7-9 to TRBJ2-1, with 7 bases fitting TRBD2. The V segment lost 3 bases and the J segment 9 bases; nucleotides outside the gene matches: 8. In germline, CDR1 is SEHNR, CDR2 FQNEAQ (reference sequence). CDR3 length: 14 amino acids. The DNA for the CDR3 is TGTGCCAGCAGCTTGAGCGGGGCCTGGAGTGAGCAGTTCTTC. It is translated as CASSLSGAWSEQFF.

The chain combines TRBV7-7 with TRBJ1-6, with unresolved D. CDR1 and CDR2 from the germline V gene are SSHAT and FNYEAQ (reference sequence). There are 13 residues in the CDR3. V was shortened by 5 bases and J by 8 bases, with 10 bases between the two germline ends. The CDR3 loop is CASSPSCYSPLHF. The CDR3 nucleotides read TGTGCCAGCAGCCCCAGTTGTTATTCACCCCTCCACTTT.

The chain links TRBV10-3 to TRBJ2-5; tentatively, D is TRBD1 or TRBD2 (5 bases each). The CDR3 is 15 amino acids. Deletions cut 0 bases from V and 1 base from J, with 9 bases between. CDR1 and CDR2 (germline): ENHRY, SYGVKD. This CDR3 is CAISESGTPQETQYF. The CDR3 bases are TGTGCCATCAGTGAGTCCGGGACCCCCCAAGAGACCCAGTACTTC.

This clonotype was counted many times. This chain connects TRBV4-3 to TRBJ2-7; 10 positions agree with TRBD1. The junction had 9 bases not matched to a gene; V was cut back by 3 bases and J by 4 bases. From germline, CDR1 is LGHNA and CDR2 YSLEER. This CDR3 contains 16 residues. The CDR3 DNA reads TGCGCCAGCAGCCATTCCGGGACAGGGGAATCGTACGAGCAGTACTTC. Translation gives CASSHSGTGESYEQYF.

This sequence joins TRBV10-3 and TRBJ1-1; TRBD1 is a possible D gene (6 bases). CDR1 ENHRY and CDR2 SYGVKD come from the germline V gene. Deletions cut 8 bases from V and 1 base from J, with 20 bases between. The CDR3 totals 16 residues. The CDR3 DNA sequence: TGTGCCATCCAACCTCAGGGGCAGGGCAAGAACACTGAAGCTTTCTTT. Its protein product is CAIQPQGQGKNTEAFF.

V gene TRBV7-8 combines with J gene TRBJ2-1, with 7 bases aligning to TRBD2. Germline CDR1 and CDR2: SGHVS and FQNEAQ. J gave up 10 bases and V 11 bases, and 14 bases lay outside the gene matches. This CDR3 contains 13 residues. DNA for the CDR3: TGTGCCGGGCAAGGGGAGGGAGGGGACGAGCAGTTCTTC. Protein sequence: CAGQGEGGDEQFF.

The genes are TRBV7-2 and TRBJ1-2; D remains unclear. The CDR3 covers 13 residues. CDR1 is SGHTA, CDR2 FQGNSA, per germline. V was cut by 1 base and J by 4 bases, with 7 bases left in between. The DNA of the CDR3 is TGTGCCAGCAGCTTAGGAATGGCCTATGGCTACACCTTC. As protein: CASSLGMAYGYTF.

This clonotype is termed medium-sized. This chain joins TRBV10-2 and TRBJ2-7; weak D call: TRBD1 (6 bases). Trimming shortened V by 8 bases and J by 4 bases, and 24 bases separated the two germline ends. The CDR3 loop spans 16 amino acids. Germline lookup yields CDR1 WSHSY and CDR2 SAAADI. CDR3 in amino acids: CASPPSGHTSLYEQYF. The DNA for the CDR3 is TGCGCCAGCCCTCCCTCGGGACATACTTCGCTTTACGAGCAGTACTTC.